The rows below give T cell receptor beta chains drawn from one sample of a study of T cell responses to AZD1222 COVID-19 vaccine. The assay was immunoSEQ multiplex PCR, and TCRdb's table has in-frame clones only and misses some. The table includes around 140,000 clones, more than 90% detected once. The sequencing used peripheral blood, collected 28 days after the second AZD1222 dose. The receptors shown here come from an adult who received the AZD1222 COVID-19 vaccine. Each CDR3 is given with its conserved first and last residue. A D gene is named only where the DNA matches it firmly. Some rows mark clone size as missing; the rest say once, few, many or name a class of expanded clone.

cdr3_aa cdr3_nt v_call clone_size d_call j_call
CASTFAGGNQPQHF TGTGCCAGCACCTTCGCTGGGGGCAATCAGCCCCAGCATTTT TRBV6-5 once - TRBJ1-5
CASSRGRLGRTEAFF TGTGCCAGCAGCAGGGGGAGACTGGGGAGGACTGAAGCTTTCTTT TRBV11-3 - - TRBJ1-1
CASSITPRQTLGGYTF TGTGCCAGTAGTATTACCCCAAGGCAGACCCTTGGAGGCTACACCTTC TRBV19 - - TRBJ1-2
CASSPPTDRPKLFF TGTGCCAGCAGCCCACCCACGGACAGGCCGAAACTGTTTTTT TRBV11-3 - TRBD1 TRBJ1-4
CAISESRGDQPQHF TGTGCCATCAGTGAGTCGCGAGGGGATCAGCCCCAGCATTTT TRBV10-3 - - TRBJ1-5
CASGGQFYGYTF TGTGCCAGCGGAGGACAGTTCTATGGCTACACCTTC TRBV6-6 - - TRBJ1-2
CASRPGNRGRPQHF TGTGCCAGCAGACCGGGAAACCGAGGTCGGCCCCAGCATTTT TRBV27 - - TRBJ1-5
CASSSPDRDYGYTF TGCGCCAGCAGCTCTCCTGACAGGGACTATGGCTACACCTTC TRBV5-1 - TRBD1 TRBJ1-2
CASSPPWGRTEAFF TGTGCCAGCTCACCACCGTGGGGGCGGACTGAAGCTTTCTTT TRBV18 - - TRBJ1-1
CASTTGLAGNNEQFF TGTGCCAGCACTACGGGACTAGCGGGAAACAATGAGCAGTTCTTC TRBV2 - TRBD2 TRBJ2-1
CASSQRTTDTQYF TGTGCCAGCAGCCAGCGAACGACAGATACGCAGTATTTT TRBV3-1/TRBV3-2 - - TRBJ2-3
CASSIGTRAGANVLTF TGTGCCAGTAGTATAGGCACTCGAGCTGGGGCCAACGTCCTGACTTTC TRBV19 - - TRBJ2-6
CASSIKTGSAEAFF TGTGCCAGTAGTATCAAGACGGGTTCAGCTGAAGCTTTCTTT TRBV19 few - TRBJ1-1
CASRIGTTRYSEQFF TGTGCCAGCAGAATAGGGACCACGAGGTACAGTGAGCAGTTCTTC TRBV5-4 - - TRBJ2-1
CASSVVGSSYEQYF TGTGCCAGCAGCGTAGTCGGGAGCTCCTACGAGCAGTACTTC TRBV9 - - TRBJ2-7
CASSPAGRLNSPLHF TGTGCCAGCAGCCCCGCGGGGAGGTTGAATTCACCCCTCCACTTT TRBV7-6 - - TRBJ1-6
CASSSRLASYNEQFF TGTGCCAGCAGCTCCCGACTAGCCTCCTACAATGAGCAGTTCTTC TRBV7-3 - TRBD2 TRBJ2-1
CASSLAGTGAGTDTQYF TGTGCCAGCAGCTTAGCGGGTACAGGGGCGGGCACAGATACGCAGTATTTT TRBV11-3 - TRBD1 TRBJ2-3
CASSIRGEVVGYTF TGTGCCAGTAGTATCCGTGGAGAAGTAGTTGGCTACACCTTC TRBV19 - - TRBJ1-2
CASSHTSGGAHEQFF TGTGCCAGCAGCCATACTAGCGGGGGGGCACATGAGCAGTTCTTC TRBV3-1/TRBV3-2 - TRBD2 TRBJ2-1
CAWQTGGSYEQYF TGTGCCTGGCAGACAGGGGGTAGCTACGAGCAGTACTTC TRBV30 - TRBD1 TRBJ2-7
CASSDLGQGTGRTEAFF TGTGCCAGCAGTGATTTGGGACAGGGGACAGGAAGAACTGAAGCTTTCTTT TRBV2 - TRBD1 TRBJ1-1
CAWSGTGAEKLFF TGTGCCTGGAGTGGAACAGGGGCTGAAAAACTGTTTTTT TRBV30 - TRBD1 TRBJ1-4
CASSPDSYGYTF TGCGCCAGCAGCCCAGACTCCTATGGCTACACCTTC TRBV4-3 - - TRBJ1-2
CASSIGRAPLNTEAFF TGTGCCAGTAGTATAGGAAGGGCCCCGCTGAACACTGAAGCTTTCTTT TRBV19 - - TRBJ1-1
CASSPGWLEGYTF TGTGCCAGCAGCCCCGGGTGGTTGGAGGGCTACACCTTC TRBV9 - - TRBJ1-2
CASSPRQGGDYGYTF TGTGCCAGCTCACCCCGACAGGGAGGAGACTATGGCTACACCTTC TRBV18 - TRBD1 TRBJ1-2